This TCR beta chain is drawn from a study of blood T cells in healthy people across ages. Background on the study: Per two T cells, template switching captured roughly one barcoded beta molecule.

Looked up from germline, CDR1 is MDHEN and CDR2 is SYDVKM. The CDR3 totals 18 residues. V dropped 6 bases and J dropped 0; count of bases not matched to a gene: 10. Through a sample-barcoded 5' primer and a J-beta primer mix, a second PCR was run for about 6 to 12 cycles. TCRdb passed the 5' RACE reads through MiXCR, listing each CDR3 protein once. The sample records hundreds of thousands of distinct CDR3 sequences, approximately 25% being singletons. This clonotype showed up just a few times. Its antigen is undetermined. Notes on the study in general: There were more naive CD4+ cells and higher diversity in long-lived donors than in aged donors.

The donors, healthy Caucasians from Russia, were aged roughly 6 to 90. Per sample, no less than 5 micrograms of total RNA were extracted. These data are also associated with another study on T cells of mothers and their children.

The V gene is TRBV28, the J gene TRBJ2-2, with 10 positions matching TRBD2. The TCR sequence derives from a boy between 10 and 17 years old in good health. The sequenced material came from blood. CDR3 coding DNA: TGTGCCAGCAGACCCCCAGCGGGAGGGCAGTCGAACACCGGGGAGCTGTTTTTT. Translating gives CASRPPAGGQSNTGELFF. The variable domain in full, with the rest retrieved from reference TRBV28 and TRBJ2-2, is DVKVTQSSRYLVKRTGEKVFLECVQDMDHENMFWYRQDPGLGLRLIYFSYDVKMKEKGDIPEGYSVSREKKERFSLILESASTNQTSMYLCASRPPAGGQSNTGELFFGEGSRLTVL.